Here is one TCR beta chain with its context. It lacks a known antigen. No clone much larger than this one lies a single base away; base qualities are absent. To sequence the TCRbeta CDR3 region, genomic DNA was isolated from the sorted cells. The immunoSEQ Assay was used for sequencing of TCRbeta CDR3 regions. As stored in TCRdb, this immuneACCESS dataset retains in-frame rearrangements with V and J assigned. A fraction of the clones does not appear; measured against another copy, unresolved V genes explain less than half of the discrepancy, and the remainder lacks a known reason. Across this sample there are about 77,000 clones, with around 90% seen only once. Jointly, the top ten make up roughly 4.9% of the sample. The data were taken from a study of OX40 agonist ivuxolimab in advanced cancers. About the investigation overall: Ivuxolimab, which targeted the costimulatory receptor OX40 (CD134), was an agonistic, fully human IgG2 monoclonal antibody. Intravenous ivuxolimab was administered to patients every 2 weeks at six dose levels: 0.01, 0.1, 0.3, 1.5, 3 and 10 mg/kg. Among the roughly 50 dose-escalation patients, about 19 had hepatocellular carcinoma, 15 or so melanoma, 9 renal cell carcinoma and 9 head and neck cancer. A male proportion of about 79% and a mean age of around 60 years, ranging from about 23 to 79, were recorded for the dose-escalation cohort. Patients were allowed to have had prior anti-PD-1, anti-PD-L1 or anti-CTLA-4 therapy, and 40% of the dose-escalation patients had previously received checkpoint inhibitors. Partial responses were achieved by three dose-escalation patients, of whom one had hepatocellular carcinoma and two had cutaneous melanoma. The purpose of peripheral TCRbeta sequencing was to test whether ivuxolimab changed TCR sequence diversity and led to clonal T-cell expansion. The paper reports the monotherapy dose-escalation portion (N of about 50 patients) of the phase I ivuxolimab trial.

Overall results and qualifications from the work: After ivuxolimab, CD8+ T cells had more expanded clones than CD4+ T cells on average. Which antigens the clonally expanded peripheral T cells were specific for was not determined. In partial responders in the 0.1-3.0 mg/kg groups, normalized peripheral clonal expansion was found to be among the lowest, especially among CD8+ T cells. At doses from 0.1 to 3.0 mg/kg, clonal expansion was seen in both CD4+ and CD8+ blood T cells between baseline and week 6. Low levels of normalized T-cell clonal expansion were also seen in some patients who did not respond.

Patients with a history of autoimmune disease or receiving systemic immunosuppression were excluded from the trial. Peripheral blood for TCR sequencing was drawn from every dose cohort at baseline, at cycle 4 day 1 and at cycle 7 day 1. Samples were obtained from an open-label, multicenter, first-in-human phase I dose-escalation trial of ivuxolimab. The trial enrolled adults with locally advanced or metastatic head and neck squamous cell, hepatocellular, melanoma or renal cell carcinoma. CD4+ and CD8+ T cells were sorted separately from peripheral blood before TCR sequencing. The sequence was obtained from an adult with an advanced solid tumor such as melanoma, head and neck, liver or kidney cancer. This sample comprised CD4+ or CD8+ T cells sorted from blood, obtained in a trial of the OX40 agonist ivuxolimab.

The CDR3 has the sequence CASTKWGETQYF. DNA sequence: TGTGCCAGCACGAAATGGGGAGAGACCCAGTACTTC. The receptor chain draws on TRBV6-5 and TRBJ2-5; the D gene assignment is ambiguous. From the cysteine up to the phenylalanine, the CDR3 has a length of 12 residues. Only CDR3 DNA remains: 36 bases, in frame from the first base. The junction carries 10 bases between V and J, which are trimmed by 7 bases and 4 bases respectively. CDR1 and CDR2 are drawn from the germline V gene: MNHEY, SVGAGI.